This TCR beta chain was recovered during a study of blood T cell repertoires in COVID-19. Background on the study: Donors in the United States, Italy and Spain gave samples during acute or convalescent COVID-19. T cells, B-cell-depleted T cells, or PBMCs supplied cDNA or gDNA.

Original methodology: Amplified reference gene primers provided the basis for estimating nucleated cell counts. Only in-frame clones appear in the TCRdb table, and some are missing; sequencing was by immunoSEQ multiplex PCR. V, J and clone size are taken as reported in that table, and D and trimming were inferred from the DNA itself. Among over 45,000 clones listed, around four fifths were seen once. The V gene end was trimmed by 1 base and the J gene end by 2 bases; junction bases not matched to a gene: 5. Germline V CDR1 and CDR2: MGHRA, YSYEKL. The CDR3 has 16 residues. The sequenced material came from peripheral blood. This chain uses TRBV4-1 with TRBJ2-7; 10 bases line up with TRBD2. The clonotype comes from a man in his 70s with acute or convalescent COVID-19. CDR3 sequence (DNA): TGCGCCAGCAGCCAAGCCGCTAGCGGGAGAGCCTACGAGCAGTACTTC. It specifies CASSQAASGRAYEQYF.